The sequence of this T cell receptor beta chain was determined in a study of cytomegalovirus exposure and HLA in healthy donors. Whole-study results and caveats: In vitro checks showed that a few CMV-associated chains really do target CMV antigens. Later analysis reportedly placed an Asian-associated ancestry cluster below the roughly 600-donor mean in N-insertions.

On this clone: Its antigen is not identified.

CDR1 and CDR2 from the germline V gene are SGHRS and YFSETQ. The CDR3 has 16 residues. This PCR relied on a set of 60 Vbeta primers and 13 Jbeta primers. Some clones are missing from TCRdb's copy, which holds only in-frame ones; the method was immunoSEQ multiplex PCR. The sample shows approximately 100,000 clones, 79% of them seen only once. The rearrangement links TRBV5-1 to TRBJ2-5; 7 nucleotides align to TRBD2. The end of the DNA fits TRBJ2-7 better, so the J call may be wrong. Sequencing was carried out using PBMCs. The origin of this receptor is a female donor in good health and CMV-seropositive. CDR3 nucleotide sequence: TGCGCCAGCAGCGCGGGGGTCGGCGTGCTAGCCTACGAGCAGTACTTC. It encodes CASSAGVGVLAYEQYF.